These 32 T cell receptor beta chains share one sample of origin, sequenced in a study of beta chain features in type 1 diabetes. TCRB transcripts that were expressed got sequenced, as all of the isolated RNA had been reverse transcribed. Only in-frame clones appear in the TCRdb table, and some are missing; sequencing was by immunoSEQ multiplex PCR. The sample contains about 370,000 clones, more than 12% of which appear only once. The sequenced sample was naive CD4+ T cells from blood. These receptors were taken from a young woman in good health.

The V call is TRBV29-1, the J call TRBJ2-7; 7 nucleotides agree with TRBD2. The CDR3 totals 15 residues. Germline CDR1 SQVTM, CDR2 ANQGSEA. Trimming removed 5 bases from V and 5 bases from J; junction bases left unmatched: 15. The DNA for the CDR3 is TGCAGCGTTCGGCGGTTGGGGGGGGACGTGGACGAGCAGTACTTC. This translates into CSVRRLGGDVDEQYF.

This clone was counted between two and nine times. This chain uses TRBV5-1 with TRBJ2-3, with D tentatively TRBD2 (5 bases). Trimming shortened V by 0 bases and J by 1 base, and 9 bases separated the two germline ends. This CDR3 is built from 15 residues. CDR1 and CDR2 (germline): SGHRS, YFSETQ. The CDR3 DNA sequence: TGCGCCAGCAGCTTGGGGCTAGCTGGCACAGATACGCAGTATTTT. Protein sequence: CASSLGLAGTDTQYF.

This rearrangement joins TRBV2 to TRBJ2-3, with a weak D call TRBD1 (5 bases). The CDR3 runs to 14 residues. V was shortened by 6 bases and J by 2 bases, with 12 bases between the two germline ends. In germline, CDR1 is SNHLY, CDR2 FYNNEI. The CDR3 region is CASRVQVLTDTQYF. DNA for the CDR3: TGTGCCAGCAGGGTACAGGTACTCACAGATACGCAGTATTTT. The full variable domain, with the rest looked up from reference TRBV2 and TRBJ2-3, is EPEVTQTPSHQVTQMGQEVILRCVPISNHLYFYWYRQILGQKVEFLVSFYNNEISEKSEIFDDQFSVERPDGSNFTLKIRSTKLEDSAMYFCASRVQVLTDTQYFGPGTRLTVL.

This clone has more than one count but fewer than ten. The chain employs TRBV15 and TRBJ1-1; D unresolved. The CDR3 totals 13 residues. Trimming left V 7 bases short and J 1 base short, with 10 bases between. Germline CDR1 is LNHNV and CDR2 is YYDKDF (reference sequence). For the CDR3, the DNA is TGTGCCACCAAAAGAGGGAGGAACACTGAAGCTTTCTTT. Amino acid sequence: CATKRGRNTEAFF.

The V and J genes are TRBV29-1 and TRBJ2-1, with 8 bases aligning to TRBD1. V gave up 3 bases and J gave up 3 bases; unmatched junction bases: 13. The CDR3 contains 17 residues. The germline gives CDR1 SQVTM, CDR2 ANQGSEA. CDR3 amino acids: CSVEASRTGTLYNEQFF. The CDR3 nucleotides read TGCAGCGTTGAGGCCTCCCGGACAGGGACCCTCTACAATGAGCAGTTCTTC.

The CDR3 DNA follows: TGTGCCAGCAGCCGGTCAGGGGCAACTAATGAAAAACTGTTTTTT. Residues: CASSRSGATNEKLFF. The chain employs TRBV14 and TRBJ1-4, with a weak D call TRBD1 (6 bases). V lost 4 bases and J lost 0, with 9 bases in between. The CDR3 has 15 residues. CDR1 and CDR2 (germline): SGHDN, FVKESK. Variable domain in full (rest from reference TRBV14 and TRBJ1-4): EAGVTQFPSHSVIEKGQTVTLRCDPISGHDNLYWYRRVMGKEIKFLLHFVKESKQDESGMPNNRFLAERTGGTYSTLKVQPAELEDSGVYFCASSRSGATNEKLFFGSGTQLSVL.

The rearrangement joins TRBV28 to TRBJ2-5; TRBD2 matches 11 bases. The germline CDR1 and CDR2 sequences are MDHEN and SYDVKM. CDR3 length: 15 amino acids. J gave up 2 bases and V 6 bases, and 5 bases lay outside the gene matches. The CDR3 DNA reads TGTGCCAGCAGCCGTACTAGCGGGGGACAAGAGACCCAGTACTTC. Translating it yields CASSRTSGGQETQYF.

The table lists this clone with a few counts. Distinct nucleotide sequences in the sample also encode this CDR3. The genes are TRBV29-1 and TRBJ1-5; 7 nucleotides line up with TRBD1. The junction had 5 bases not matched to a gene; V was cut back by 5 bases and J by 4 bases. This CDR3 has 13 residues. The germline CDR1 and CDR2 sequences are SQVTM and ANQGSEA. CDR3 protein: CSVRDSSNQPQHF. The CDR3 DNA is TGCAGCGTTCGGGACAGCTCTAATCAGCCCCAGCATTTT.

This clone was seen a few times. The chain has TRBV19 and TRBJ2-1, with 8 positions matching TRBD2. Losses at the gene ends were 10 bases for V and 6 bases for J; bases not matched to a gene: 8. CDR1 LNHDA and CDR2 SQIVND come from the germline V gene (reference sequence). The CDR3 loop spans 13 amino acids. The CDR3 sequence is CATRILAGNEQFF. CDR3 DNA: TGTGCCACCCGAATTCTAGCGGGCAATGAGCAGTTCTTC.

The chain is built from TRBV2 and TRBJ2-7; TRBD1 might be the D (5 bases). With 4 bases removed from V and 7 bases from J, the gap between germline ends came to 20 bases. CDR1 and CDR2 from the germline V gene are SNHLY and FYNNEI. The CDR3 runs 15 residues. The CDR3 here is CASSAGGQAPGEQYF. The CDR3 DNA reads TGTGCCAGCAGTGCCGGCGGCCAGGCTCCAGGGGAGCAGTACTTC. Combining the CDR3 with reference TRBV2 and TRBJ2-7 gives the whole variable domain EPEVTQTPSHQVTQMGQEVILRCVPISNHLYFYWYRQILGQKVEFLVSFYNNEISEKSEIFDDQFSVERPDGSNFTLKIRSTKLEDSAMYFCASSAGGQAPGEQYFGPGTRLTVT.

The table lists this clone with a few counts. V and J are TRBV20-1 and TRBJ2-5; D is undetermined. The length of the CDR3 is 11 residues. Germline-derived CDR1 and CDR2 are DFQATT and SNEGSKA (reference sequence). CDR3 DNA: TGCAGCCAAGGCGGCCAAGAGACCCAGTACTTC. It yields the protein CSQGGQETQYF.

In its sample, this clone was seen a few times. The V call is TRBV27, the J call TRBJ1-2; 7 bases are shared with TRBD1. V trimming: 6 bases; J trimming: 8 bases; junction bases outside the gene matches: 12. The germline gives CDR1 MNHEY, CDR2 SMNVEV (reference sequence). The CDR3 extends over 14 amino acids. In DNA, the CDR3 is TGTGCCAGCAGACCGACAGGGAAACTAATAGGCTACACCTTC. Translation gives CASRPTGKLIGYTF.

The chain combines TRBV18 with TRBJ1-2; 9 bases match TRBD1. The V segment lost 1 base and the J segment 2 bases; nucleotides outside the gene matches: 2. The germline CDR1 and CDR2 sequences are KGHSH and LQKENI. CDR3 size: 15 residues. This chain's CDR3 is CASSPRDRANYGYTF. DNA of the CDR3: TGTGCCAGCTCACCACGGGACAGGGCCAACTATGGCTACACCTTC.

V usage is TRBV5-1 and J usage is TRBJ1-2, with 7 nucleotides matching TRBD1. In germline, CDR1 is SGHRS, CDR2 YFSETQ. V gave up 3 bases and J gave up 3 bases; unmatched junction bases: 2. The CDR3 is 13 residues long. The CDR3 bases are TGCGCCAGCAGCTCCACAGGGGACTATGGCTACACCTTC. As protein: CASSSTGDYGYTF.

This clone was found a few times. This chain joins TRBV19 and TRBJ1-5; D ambiguous. Germline CDR1 LNHDA, CDR2 SQIVND (reference sequence). Trimming stripped 2 bases from V and 6 bases from J, with 11 bases between. The CDR3 spans 14 residues. CDR3 in amino acids: CASSITGGFQPQHF. Here the CDR3 DNA reads TGTGCCAGTAGTATAACTGGAGGGTTTCAGCCCCAGCATTTT. The entire variable domain, with the rest obtained from reference TRBV19 and TRBJ1-5, is as follows: DGGITQSPKYLFRKEGQNVTLSCEQNLNHDAMYWYRQDPGQGLRLIYYSQIVNDFQKGDIAEGYSVSREKKESFPLTVTSAQKNPTAFYLCASSITGGFQPQHFGDGTRLSIL.

This clone was recorded a few times. The genes are TRBV19 and TRBJ2-5, with 8 positions matching TRBD1. The trim removed 3 bases at V and 6 bases at J, leaving 9 bases unmatched. CDR3 size: 15 residues. The germline V gene has CDR1 LNHDA and CDR2 SQIVND (reference sequence). Here the CDR3 reads CASSIPGQGAKTQYF. CDR3 in DNA: TGTGCCAGTAGTATCCCCGGGCAGGGGGCGAAGACCCAGTACTTC.

The CDR3 DNA sequence: TGTGCCAGCAGCCACGACGCACTAGCGGACTCCTACGAGCAGTACTTC. Encoded protein: CASSHDALADSYEQYF. The chain couples TRBV4-2 to TRBJ2-7, with 8 positions matching TRBD2. The V and J ends lost 3 bases and 0 bases, in that order; junction bases with no gene match: 7. This CDR3 contains 16 residues. Germline V gives CDR1 LGHNA, CDR2 YNFKEQ.

V and J are TRBV7-9 and TRBJ1-4, with 7 bases that match TRBD1. The V and J ends lost 4 bases and 7 bases, in that order; junction bases with no gene match: 9. Germline loops: CDR1 SEHNR, CDR2 FQNEAQ (reference sequence). CDR3 length: 15 amino acids. This CDR3 is CASSSSPTGIEKLFF. The CDR3, as DNA: TGTGCCAGCAGCTCGTCCCCGACAGGGATTGAAAAACTGTTTTTT.

This clone has more than one count but fewer than ten. This rearrangement joins TRBV30 to TRBJ2-5; D uncertain. CDR3 size: 11 residues. Deletions cut 0 bases from V and 7 bases from J, with 6 bases between. Looked up from germline, CDR1 is GTSNPN and CDR2 is SVGIG (reference sequence). CDR3 sequence reads: CAWSVPGTQYF. CDR3 bases: TGTGCCTGGAGTGTTCCGGGGACCCAGTACTTC.

This chain connects TRBV7-9 to TRBJ2-1; D perhaps matches TRBD2 (5 bases). Trimming pared 5 bases from V and 3 bases from J, leaving 14 bases between. Germline V gives CDR1 SEHNR, CDR2 FQNEAQ (reference sequence). This CDR3 has 15 residues. This CDR3 reads CASSLPSPLYNEQFF. The CDR3 nucleotides read TGTGCCAGCAGCCTCCCTAGCCCCCTCTACAATGAGCAGTTCTTC.

Only a few counts were recorded for this clone. The CDR3 nucleotides are TGTGCCAGCAGCCTCACGGGAGCCGGGGTAGGCGAGCAGTACTTC. It is translated as CASSLTGAGVGEQYF. The gene calls are TRBV6-5 and TRBJ2-7; TRBD2 is a possible D gene (6 bases). The CDR3 is made up of 15 amino acids. CDR1 is MNHEY and CDR2 is SVGAGI in the germline V gene. With 6 bases removed from V and 6 bases from J, the gap between germline ends came to 21 bases.

The chain's CDR3 is CASSSAGESTDTQYF. In nucleotides, the CDR3 is TGTGCCAGCAGTTCCGCGGGAGAAAGCACAGATACGCAGTATTTT. The chain employs TRBV28 and TRBJ2-3, with 7 bases that match TRBD2. The CDR3 loop spans 15 amino acids. The germline CDR1 and CDR2 sequences are MDHEN and SYDVKM. The trim removed 4 bases at V and 0 bases at J, leaving 4 bases unmatched.

The sample holds a few counts of this clone. This chain joins TRBV29-1 and TRBJ2-1; D not resolved. The CDR3 has 13 amino acids. Germline V lookup: CDR1 SQVTM, CDR2 ANQGSEA. V gave up 4 bases and J gave up 4 bases, with 11 bases separating them. CDR3 amino acids: CSVGGDIYNEQFF. CDR3 coding DNA: TGCAGCGTTGGAGGAGATATTTACAATGAGCAGTTCTTC.

The chain combines TRBV5-4 with TRBJ1-1, with 8 bases aligning to TRBD1. Trimming at V came to 6 bases and at J to 2 bases, leaving 9 bases not matched to a gene. CDR3 size: 15 residues. Germline CDR1 SGHNT, CDR2 YYREEE (reference sequence). The CDR3 DNA follows: TGTGCCAGCAACCATAGGGACAGGCGCAACACTGAAGCTTTCTTT. This sequence encodes CASNHRDRRNTEAFF.

The table lists this clone with a few counts. The chain carries TRBV7-8 and TRBJ2-2; the match to TRBD1 covers 11 bases. The CDR3 has 15 residues. Unmatched junction bases numbered 3, after V lost 5 bases and J lost 4 bases. Germline V lookup: CDR1 SGHVS, CDR2 FQNEAQ. The CDR3, as DNA: TGTGCCAGCAGCCGGGGACAGGGGGTCACCGGGGAGCTGTTTTTT. Translated: CASSRGQGVTGELFF. Full variable domain (remainder filled in from reference TRBV7-8 and TRBJ2-2): GAGVSQSPRYKVAKRGQDVALRCDPISGHVSLFWYQQALGQGPEFLTYFQNEAQLDKSGLPSDRFFAERPEGSVSTLKIQRTQQEDSAVYLCASSRGQGVTGELFFGEGSRLTVL.

The chain uses TRBV28 and TRBJ2-7, with a weak D call TRBD2 (6 bases). Between the trimmed V and J ends, which lost 1 base and 2 bases, there was a span of 15 bases. The CDR3 has 16 amino acids. The germline CDR1 and CDR2 sequences are MDHEN and SYDVKM. CDR3 region: CASSLFSGHSAYEQYF. As DNA, the CDR3 is TGTGCCAGCAGTTTATTTAGCGGACACTCTGCCTACGAGCAGTACTTC.

The chain combines TRBV18 with TRBJ2-1; TRBD1 is a possible D gene (5 bases). The CDR3 runs to 13 residues. V gave up 3 bases and J gave up 7 bases, with 10 bases separating them. In germline, CDR1 is KGHSH, CDR2 LQKENI. In DNA form, the CDR3 reads TGTGCCAGCTCACCCGAGGCAGGGAATGAGCAGTTCTTC. Translated, it gives CASSPEAGNEQFF.

The chain is built from TRBV27 and TRBJ1-1; a possible D gene is TRBD1 (6 bases). V was cut by 3 bases and J by 1 base, with 12 bases left in between. The CDR3 extends over 15 amino acids. CDR1 and CDR2 (germline): MNHEY, SMNVEV (reference sequence). CDR3 protein: CASSFGTSSNTEAFF. Here the CDR3 DNA reads TGTGCCAGCAGTTTTGGGACATCATCGAACACTGAAGCTTTCTTT.

J is TRBJ1-5 and V is TRBV30; D is unresolved. V was clipped by 0 bases and J by 7 bases, with 10 bases between them. The CDR3 runs to 13 residues. Germline V lookup: CDR1 GTSNPN, CDR2 SVGIG (reference sequence). The CDR3 protein is CAWSVRAGQPQHF. The DNA for the CDR3 is TGTGCCTGGAGTGTACGGGCGGGCCAGCCCCAGCATTTT.

This clone was counted a few times. The chain carries TRBV28 and TRBJ2-1, with 9 nucleotides matching TRBD1. J was trimmed by 9 bases and V by 7 bases; bases with no gene match: 13. CDR1 and CDR2 from the germline V gene are MDHEN and SYDVKM. This CDR3 region has 15 residues. CDR3 sequence reads: CASNQPGQGRVEQFF. The CDR3 region has the DNA TGTGCCAGCAATCAGCCGGGACAGGGAAGGGTTGAGCAGTTCTTC.

The chain combines TRBV9 with TRBJ1-4, with TRBD1 as a possible D gene (6 bases). Trimming shortened V by 0 bases and J by 7 bases, and 13 bases separated the two germline ends. This CDR3 has 15 residues. The germline gives CDR1 SGDLS, CDR2 YYNGEE. CDR3 in amino acids: CASSVEQGWSEKLFF. As DNA, the CDR3 is TGTGCCAGCAGCGTAGAACAGGGATGGAGTGAAAAACTGTTTTTT.

This clone was observed a handful of times. The chain is built from TRBV2 and TRBJ2-1, with 7 bases lining up with TRBD2. Per germline, CDR1 SNHLY and CDR2 FYNNEI. This CDR3 region has 16 residues. The trim removed 3 bases at V and 5 bases at J, leaving 10 bases unmatched. The CDR3 protein is CASSDQSGMGHNEQFF. In DNA form, the CDR3 reads TGTGCCAGCAGTGACCAAAGCGGGATGGGGCACAATGAGCAGTTCTTC.